This entry lists 23 T cell receptor beta chains sequenced from one sample in a study of blood T cell repertoires in COVID-19. Profiled with immunoSEQ multiplex PCR; TCRdb holds only in-frame clones, not every one. Seen here are tens of thousands of clones, about 90% observed once, and the top ten hold 10% to 15%. Sequencing input: peripheral blood. Receptors originate from a man of 80 years or more with acute or convalescent COVID-19.

The chain uses TRBV18 and TRBJ2-4, with 13 bases that match TRBD2. V lost 2 bases, J lost 5 bases, and 0 bases stayed unmatched. This CDR3 has 15 residues. Per the germline V gene, CDR1 is KGHSH and CDR2 is LQKENI. The CDR3 region has the DNA TGTGCCAGCTCACCAGGGACTAGCGGGGAAAACATTCAGTACTTC. It is translated as CASSPGTSGENIQYF.

The rearrangement joins TRBV11-3 to TRBJ2-1; a possible D gene is TRBD2 (6 bases). This CDR3 contains 14 residues. Germline CDR1 is SGHNT and CDR2 is YENEEA. The V end was cut by 5 bases, the J end by 9 bases, with 17 bases between. The CDR3 nucleotides read TGTGCCAGCAGCCCTGGACCGGCGGAGGGTGAGCAGTTCTTC. The encoded protein is CASSPGPAEGEQFF.

The chain combines TRBV5-1 with TRBJ2-1; tentatively, D is TRBD1 (5 bases). In germline, CDR1 is SGHRS, CDR2 YFSETQ. Trimming cost V 6 bases and J 5 bases, with 12 bases left between them. This CDR3 spans 13 amino acids. The CDR3 nucleotides read TGCGCCAGCAACGAGGCAGGGCACAATGAGCAGTTCTTC. Amino acid sequence: CASNEAGHNEQFF.

The gene calls are TRBV5-1 and TRBJ1-2; no firm D call. Trimming pared 4 bases from V and 4 bases from J, leaving 14 bases between. CDR1 is SGHRS and CDR2 is YFSETQ in the germline V gene. This CDR3 spans 14 amino acids. The CDR3, as DNA: TGCGCCAGCAGCCCTAAGGGAGACCTCTATGGCTACACCTTC. This gives the protein CASSPKGDLYGYTF.

The chain recombines TRBV15 with TRBJ2-7; 8 nucleotides match TRBD2. This CDR3 contains 14 residues. From germline, CDR1 is LNHNV and CDR2 YYDKDF (reference sequence). V lost 2 bases to trimming and J lost 6 bases; unmatched junction nucleotides: 6. The DNA of the CDR3 is TGTGCCACCAGCAGAATAGGGACTAGAAGCGAGCAGTACTTC. Protein: CATSRIGTRSEQYF.

The genes are TRBV30 and TRBJ2-3; D may be TRBD1 (5 bases). Germline V gives CDR1 GTSNPN, CDR2 SVGIG (reference sequence). This CDR3 is built from 15 residues. Trimming left V 5 bases short and J 0 bases short, with 15 bases between. The CDR3 sequence: CAWSQGLFSTDTQYF. CDR3 nucleotides: TGTGCCTGGTCCCAGGGCCTTTTTAGCACAGATACGCAGTATTTT.

The rearrangement uses TRBV30 and TRBJ2-5; TRBD2 is a possible D gene (6 bases). V dropped 2 bases and J dropped 2 bases, with 12 bases sitting between them. The CDR3 totals 14 residues. Germline V CDR1 and CDR2: GTSNPN, SVGIG (reference sequence). CDR3 DNA sequence: TGTGCCTGGAGTATAGGGCGGGAACAAGAGACCCAGTACTTC. It encodes CAWSIGREQETQYF. The whole variable domain, filled in from reference TRBV30 and TRBJ2-5, reads SQTIHQWPATLVQPVGSPLSLECTVEGTSNPNLYWYRQAAGRGLQLLFYSVGIGQISSEVPQNLSASRPQDRQFILSSKKLLLSDSGFYLCAWSIGREQETQYFGPGTRLLVL.

J is TRBJ2-1 and V is TRBV7-3; 10 nucleotides match TRBD2. Per germline, CDR1 SGHTA and CDR2 FQGTGA. The CDR3 has 16 amino acids. The V gene end was trimmed by 1 base and the J gene end by 5 bases; junction bases not matched to a gene: 5. CDR3 loop: CASSLIRGLADNEQFF. CDR3 nucleotides: TGTGCCAGCAGCTTAATCCGTGGACTAGCGGACAATGAGCAGTTCTTC.

The chain has TRBV5-1 and TRBJ2-1; D might be TRBD1 (6 bases). Trimming removed 3 bases at V and 0 bases at J, with 19 bases between. From germline, CDR1 is SGHRS and CDR2 YFSETQ. The CDR3 totals 18 residues. CDR3 in amino acids: CASSSGTGLGSSYNEQFF. The CDR3 coding sequence is TGCGCCAGCAGCTCGGGAACAGGGCTGGGATCCTCCTACAATGAGCAGTTCTTC.

The CDR3 spells CASSTPRTGGTEAFF. The DNA of the CDR3 is TGTGCCAGCAGTACCCCCCGAACGGGGGGCACTGAAGCTTTCTTT. V is TRBV6-5 and J is TRBJ1-1; TRBD1 is a possible D gene (5 bases). V was trimmed by 5 bases and J by 4 bases, leaving 17 bases between them. The CDR3 runs 15 residues. CDR1 is MNHEY, CDR2 SVGAGI, per germline.

The gene calls are TRBV10-3 and TRBJ1-5, with 8 bases matching TRBD1. The V segment lost 4 bases and the J segment 4 bases; nucleotides outside the gene matches: 6. Germline-derived CDR1 and CDR2 are ENHRY and SYGVKD. This CDR3 comprises 15 residues. This CDR3 reads CAISALGQVNQPQHF. DNA for the CDR3: TGTGCCATCAGTGCCCTGGGACAGGTAAATCAGCCCCAGCATTTT.

The chain is built from TRBV3-1 (or the pseudogene TRBV3-2) and TRBJ1-1, with 11 bases fitting TRBD1. CDR3 size: 16 residues. Losses at the gene ends were 4 bases for V and 5 bases for J; bases not matched to a gene: 9. Germline values: CDR1 LGHDT, CDR2 YNNKEL (reference sequence). The CDR3 reads CASSLLGQGAITEAFF. The CDR3 nucleotides are TGTGCCAGCAGCCTCCTTGGACAGGGGGCAATAACTGAAGCTTTCTTT.

V is TRBV5-4 and J is TRBJ2-7; maybe TRBD1 (5 bases). V lost 2 bases, J lost 5 bases, and 11 bases lay in between. CDR3 size: 13 residues. Germline CDR1 SGHNT, CDR2 YYREEE (reference sequence). The chain's CDR3 is CASSLFQGHEQYF. CDR3 in DNA: TGTGCCAGCAGCTTATTTCAGGGCCACGAGCAGTACTTC.

This clone appeared once. The chain joins TRBV5-5 to TRBJ2-1; a possible D gene is TRBD1 (7 bases). This CDR3 has 16 amino acids. The V gene lost 0 bases and the J gene lost 2 bases, with 12 bases spanning the gap. Germline CDR1 and CDR2: SGHKS and YYEKEE (reference sequence). CDR3 protein: CASSLGRGVTYNEQFF. CDR3 nucleotides: TGTGCCAGCAGCTTGGGCAGGGGGGTGACCTACAATGAGCAGTTCTTC.

V and J are TRBV6-5 and TRBJ1-3; D gene uncertain. The germline V and J ends were trimmed by 2 bases and 4 bases, with 9 bases remaining between them. CDR1 and CDR2 from the germline V gene are MNHEY and SVGAGI. The CDR3 loop spans 14 amino acids. CDR3 in DNA: TGTGCCAGCAGTTACGGCGAGGCGGGAAACACCATATATTTT. Translation: CASSYGEAGNTIYF.

The V gene is TRBV27, the J gene TRBJ2-7; 7 bases are shared with TRBD1. Germline V gene lookup returns CDR1 MNHEY and CDR2 SMNVEV (reference sequence). The CDR3 runs 16 residues. J lost 1 base, V lost 6 bases, and 12 bases had no gene match. The CDR3 here is CASRRLKGALSYEQYF. In DNA, the CDR3 is TGTGCCAGCAGACGATTAAAGGGGGCATTATCCTACGAGCAGTACTTC.

The genes are TRBV5-1 and TRBJ2-7, with a weak D call TRBD2 (5 bases). Trimming took 0 bases from V and 6 from J, leaving 13 bases between them. The CDR3 extends over 14 amino acids. CDR1 and CDR2 from the germline V gene are SGHRS and YFSETQ. The CDR3 nucleotides are TGCGCCAGCAGCTTGGACCCCCGGGGTGGCGAGCAGTACTTC. Its protein is CASSLDPRGGEQYF.

V is TRBV2 and J is TRBJ1-5; 10 bases match TRBD1. V lost 4 bases and J lost 6; bases outside the gene matches: 6. Germline values: CDR1 SNHLY, CDR2 FYNNEI. CDR3 length equals 15 residues. DNA for the CDR3: TGTGCCAGCAGTGGGGGACAGGGGAGGTTTCAGCCCCAGCATTTT. It codes for CASSGGQGRFQPQHF.

The chain couples TRBV9 to TRBJ2-3, with TRBD1 matching 7 bases. V was clipped by 0 bases and J by 4 bases; unmatched bases: 5. In germline, CDR1 is SGDLS, CDR2 YYNGEE. The CDR3 has 15 amino acids. CDR3 region: CASSVDEGAPDTQYF. The CDR3 DNA is TGTGCCAGCAGCGTAGATGAGGGGGCCCCAGATACGCAGTATTTT.

This clone occurred once. One end of the junction is discordant with germline, which a read error may explain. This chain links TRBV6-1 with TRBJ1-5, with a weak D call TRBD1 (5 bases). CDR1 MNHNS and CDR2 SASEGT come from the germline V gene. This CDR3 is built from 13 residues. CDR3 nucleotide sequence: TGTGCCAGCAGCGAAGGTGACGGGGGGCCCCAGCATTTT. Translated, it gives CASSEGDGGPQHF.

The chain has TRBV29-1 and TRBJ1-1; no reliable D call. V was clipped by 6 bases and J by 0 bases, with 8 bases between them. Germline assignment: CDR1 SQVTM and CDR2 ANQGSEA. The CDR3 sequence is 12 residues long. The CDR3 spells CSVVELNTEAFF. In DNA form, the CDR3 reads TGCAGCGTGGTGGAGTTGAACACTGAAGCTTTCTTT.

The chain joins TRBV20-1 to TRBJ1-1; 7 bases line up with TRBD1. J gave up 5 bases and V 6 bases, and 3 bases lay outside the gene matches. The CDR3 is 11 amino acids. CDR1 and CDR2 from the germline V gene are DFQATT and SNEGSKA (reference sequence). CDR3 coding DNA: TGCAGTGCGCCGACAGGGACTGAAGCTTTCTTT. Protein product: CSAPTGTEAFF.

The rearrangement joins TRBV15 to TRBJ1-3, with D uncertain. The germline gives CDR1 LNHNV, CDR2 YYDKDF (reference sequence). The V end lost 5 bases, the J end lost 4 bases, and 6 bases lay between the germline ends. The CDR3 is 12 amino acids. In DNA, the CDR3 is TGTGCCACCAGCCCGACAGGAAACACCATATATTTT. Its protein product is CATSPTGNTIYF.